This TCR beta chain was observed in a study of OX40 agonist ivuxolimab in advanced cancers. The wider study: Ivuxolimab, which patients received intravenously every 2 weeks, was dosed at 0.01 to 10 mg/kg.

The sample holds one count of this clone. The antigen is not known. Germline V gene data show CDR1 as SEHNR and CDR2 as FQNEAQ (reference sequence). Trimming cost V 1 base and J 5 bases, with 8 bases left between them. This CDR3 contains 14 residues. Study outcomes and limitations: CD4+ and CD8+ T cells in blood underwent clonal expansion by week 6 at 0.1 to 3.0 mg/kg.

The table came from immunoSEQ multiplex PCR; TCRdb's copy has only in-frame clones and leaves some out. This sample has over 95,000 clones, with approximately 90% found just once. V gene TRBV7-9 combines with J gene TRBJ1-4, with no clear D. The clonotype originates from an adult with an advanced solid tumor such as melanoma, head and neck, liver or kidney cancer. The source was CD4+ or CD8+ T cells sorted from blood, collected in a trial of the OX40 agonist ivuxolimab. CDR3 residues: CASSLGGENEKLFF. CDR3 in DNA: TGTGCCAGCAGCTTAGGCGGTGAAAATGAAAAACTGTTTTTT.